Shown below are 30 T cell receptor beta chains from a single sample sequenced in a study of cytomegalovirus exposure and HLA in healthy donors. Vbeta (60) and Jbeta (13) primers were used in the PCR. TCRdb keeps only in-frame clones here, not all; method: immunoSEQ multiplex PCR. Of about 160,000 clones in the sample, 60% to 75% were seen once. Sample: PBMCs. These receptors all come from a woman aged 50 to 60 in good health and CMV-seropositive.

This rearrangement joins TRBV2 to TRBJ2-5; 7 bases agree with TRBD1. J was trimmed by 11 bases and V by 4 bases; bases with no gene match: 13. Germline V gives CDR1 SNHLY, CDR2 FYNNEI. CDR3 size: 14 residues. The chain's CDR3 is CASSGRQGRGEQYF. The CDR3 DNA follows: TGTGCCAGCAGTGGCAGACAGGGCCGTGGGGAGCAGTACTTC.

CDR3 region: CASSLGGGAGEQFF. CDR3 coding DNA: TGTGCCAGCAGCTTGGGTGGGGGGGCAGGCGAGCAGTTCTTC. The rearrangement uses TRBV5-5 and TRBJ2-1, with D possibly TRBD2 on 7 matching bases. CDR1 SGHKS and CDR2 YYEKEE come from the germline V gene (reference sequence). The CDR3 covers 14 residues. V lost 0 bases and J lost 10, with 14 bases in between.

The V and J genes are TRBV6-1 and TRBJ1-2; 7 nucleotides match TRBD1. The CDR3 totals 13 residues. CDR1 and CDR2 (germline): MNHNS, SASEGT. The ends lost 7 bases at V and 8 bases at J; junction bases unmatched: 10. CDR3 amino acids: CASIFIGGEGYTF. The CDR3 DNA sequence: TGTGCCAGCATTTTTATAGGGGGCGAGGGCTACACCTTC.

This chain's CDR3 is CASSQDVRNTIYF. The DNA of the CDR3 is TGCGCCAGCAGCCAAGACGTACGGAACACCATATATTTT. The chain has TRBV4-1 and TRBJ1-3, with D uncertain. Germline V gene lookup returns CDR1 MGHRA and CDR2 YSYEKL. The CDR3 contains 13 residues. The ends were cut back, 0 bases at V and 7 bases at J, with 7 bases in the middle.

The CDR3 DNA reads TGTGCCAGCTCAACCGTGGACAGAGAGACCCAGTACTTC. It specifies CASSTVDRETQYF. The gene calls are TRBV18 and TRBJ2-5, with a tentative D call TRBD1 (6 bases). This CDR3 region has 13 residues. Germline CDR1 KGHSH, CDR2 LQKENI. V lost 5 bases to trimming and J lost 4 bases, with 11 bases between them.

The genes are TRBV14 and TRBJ2-1; a possible D gene is TRBD1 (6 bases). V was shortened by 1 base and J by 4 bases, with 14 bases between the two germline ends. The CDR3 spans 16 residues. Germline V gene sequence: CDR1 SGHDN, CDR2 FVKESK. CDR3 loop: CASSQGGGRDYNEQFF. The DNA of the CDR3 is TGTGCCAGCAGCCAAGGAGGGGGACGGGATTACAATGAGCAGTTCTTC.

This clone was counted only a few times. The rearrangement uses TRBV25-1 and TRBJ1-4; no clear D gene. Between the trimmed V and J ends, which lost 4 bases and 8 bases, there was a span of 11 bases. Per germline, CDR1 MGHDK and CDR2 SYGVNS. The CDR3 runs to 13 residues. The CDR3, as DNA: TGTGCCAGCAGTGGAGGAGGTCGCGAAAAACTGTTTTTT. It is translated as CASSGGGREKLFF.

The count of this clone is one. DNA for the CDR3: TGTGCCGGCGGGACAGGGGGCACCTATGGCTACACCTTC. Protein: CAGGTGGTYGYTF. The V call is TRBV28, the J call TRBJ1-2, with 12 nucleotides matching TRBD1. The germline V gene has CDR1 MDHEN and CDR2 SYDVKM. This CDR3 has 13 residues. J gave up 4 bases and V 11 bases, and 5 bases lay outside the gene matches.

This clone came up once. The rearrangement uses TRBV6-5 and TRBJ2-3; 9 bases fit TRBD2. The CDR3 spans 14 residues. Trimming removed 10 bases from V and 5 bases from J; junction bases left unmatched: 10. Germline loops: CDR1 MNHEY, CDR2 SVGAGI. The DNA for the CDR3 is TGTGCCACAGGGAGGGCGGGGGGGCGAGATACGCAGTATTTT. It codes for CATGRAGGRDTQYF.

A few counts support this clone. The V call is TRBV10-3, the J call TRBJ2-5; a weak D match, TRBD1 (6 bases). Germline V gives CDR1 ENHRY, CDR2 SYGVKD. Trimming took off 3 bases at V and 1 base at J, with 9 bases between the two ends. The CDR3 is 14 amino acids. CDR3 sequence (DNA): TGTGCCATCAGTGATGGGACAAGCCAAGAGACCCAGTACTTC. Translating gives CAISDGTSQETQYF.

The gene calls are TRBV5-1 and TRBJ1-5; 7 positions match TRBD1. V dropped 0 bases and J dropped 4; count of bases not matched to a gene: 4. Germline V CDR1 and CDR2: SGHRS, YFSETQ. The CDR3 loop spans 15 amino acids. The CDR3 loop is CASSLGDSPNQPQHF. The CDR3 DNA reads as TGCGCCAGCAGCTTGGGGGACAGCCCTAATCAGCCCCAGCATTTT.

The genes are TRBV29-1 and TRBJ2-7, with D perhaps matching TRBD2 (5 bases). The CDR3 covers 14 residues. V was cut by 4 bases and J by 2 bases, with 15 bases left in between. Germline CDR1 reads SQVTM; CDR2 reads ANQGSEA. The CDR3 bases are TGCAGCGTTGGTGGGGAGAGCTCTCCCTACGAGCAGTACTTC. Protein product: CSVGGESSPYEQYF.

The V gene is TRBV19, the J gene TRBJ2-3; the match to TRBD2 covers 7 bases. CDR1 and CDR2 from the germline V gene are LNHDA and SQIVND (reference sequence). Trimming at V came to 10 bases and at J to 6 bases, leaving 10 bases not matched to a gene. This CDR3 comprises 13 residues. CDR3 nucleotide sequence: TGTGCCACCAGGGACTATAGCGTGGATACGCAGTATTTT. This encodes CATRDYSVDTQYF.

The sample holds a few counts of this clone. The V and J genes are TRBV5-4 and TRBJ1-1, with D perhaps TRBD1 (6 bases). The V gene lost 4 bases and the J gene lost 6 bases, with 13 bases spanning the gap. The CDR3 length is 13 residues. Germline V CDR1 and CDR2: SGHNT, YYREEE (reference sequence). The CDR3: CASSPTGSSEAFF. CDR3 bases: TGTGCCAGCAGCCCCACAGGGAGTTCTGAAGCTTTCTTT.

This chain uses TRBV19 with TRBJ2-1; tentatively, D is TRBD1 (6 bases). Deletions cut 6 bases from V and 4 bases from J, with 7 bases between. The CDR3 has 12 amino acids. Per germline, CDR1 LNHDA and CDR2 SQIVND (reference sequence). CDR3 loop: CASSRGYNEQFF. CDR3 coding DNA: TGTGCCAGTAGCAGGGGTTACAATGAGCAGTTCTTC.

The rearrangement joins TRBV5-1 to TRBJ1-3; D may be TRBD1 (6 bases). Trimming took off 4 bases at V and 0 bases at J, with 11 bases between the two ends. The length of the CDR3 is 15 residues. Germline V gene lookup returns CDR1 SGHRS and CDR2 YFSETQ. CDR3 in DNA: TGCGCCAGCAGCAAGGACAGCAGCTCTGGAAACACCATATATTTT. Translation: CASSKDSSSGNTIYF. Combining the CDR3 with reference TRBV5-1 and TRBJ1-3 gives the whole variable domain KAGVTQTPRYLIKTRGQQVTLSCSPISGHRSVSWYQQTPGQGLQFLFEYFSETQRNKGNFPGRFSGRQFSNSRSEMNVSTLELGDSALYLCASSKDSSSGNTIYFGEGSWLTVV.

The V gene is TRBV6-5, the J gene TRBJ1-4; D gene unclear. The CDR3 length is 15 residues. The germline V gene encodes CDR1 MNHEY and CDR2 SVGAGI. V was pared by 5 bases and J by 0 bases, with 10 bases between. CDR3 coding DNA: TGTGCCAGCAGTCACCGACAAGCAACTAATGAAAAACTGTTTTTT. Residues: CASSHRQATNEKLFF.

The chain employs TRBV7-8 and TRBJ2-1; 12 bases line up with TRBD2. There are 15 residues in the CDR3. Germline V gene sequence: CDR1 SGHVS, CDR2 FQNEAQ. The V gene end was trimmed by 1 base and the J gene end by 11 bases; junction bases not matched to a gene: 6. Here the CDR3 reads CASSLDLAGGLKQFF. DNA of the CDR3: TGTGCCAGCAGCTTAGATCTAGCGGGGGGGTTGAAGCAGTTCTTC.

The gene calls are TRBV9 and TRBJ1-1; weak D call: TRBD1 (5 bases). Germline V lookup: CDR1 SGDLS, CDR2 YYNGEE. The CDR3 runs to 14 residues. V dropped 2 bases and J dropped 0 bases, with 8 bases sitting between them. CDR3 protein: CASSVQTVNTEAFF. The CDR3 bases are TGTGCCAGCAGCGTGCAGACAGTGAACACTGAAGCTTTCTTT. Complete variable domain (other parts from reference TRBV9 and TRBJ1-1): DSGVTQTPKHLITATGQRVTLRCSPRSGDLSVYWYQQSLDQGLQFLIQYYNGEERAKGNILERFSAQQFPDLHSELNLSSLELGDSALYFCASSVQTVNTEAFFGQGTRLTVV.

This clone was found a few times. J is TRBJ1-2 and V is TRBV6-1; maybe TRBD1 (6 bases). The germline V gene has CDR1 MNHNS and CDR2 SASEGT. The CDR3 extends over 14 amino acids. V was pared by 6 bases and J by 8 bases, with 19 bases between. The CDR3, as DNA: TGTGCCAGCAGCGAACTGCGGGGGCGGTTCGGCTACACCTTC. Translating it yields CASSELRGRFGYTF.

The rearrangement links TRBV5-6 to TRBJ2-3; 11 bases fit TRBD2. Trimming at V came to 4 bases and at J to 8 bases, leaving 6 bases not matched to a gene. Germline V CDR1 and CDR2: SGHDT, YYEEEE. The CDR3 has 14 amino acids. The CDR3 loop is CASSKRGLAVTQYF. Here the CDR3 DNA reads TGTGCCAGCAGCAAAAGGGGACTAGCGGTTACGCAGTATTTT.

The chain has TRBV2 and TRBJ1-1; 9 bases are shared with TRBD1. Unmatched junction bases numbered 8, after V lost 10 bases and J lost 5 bases. The germline gives CDR1 SNHLY, CDR2 FYNNEI. The CDR3 extends over 13 amino acids. In DNA form, the CDR3 reads TGTGCCACCAACAGGGGGCGCGGGACTGAAGCTTTCTTT. Amino acids: CATNRGRGTEAFF.

The rearrangement uses TRBV29-1 and TRBJ2-5; D might be TRBD1 (7 bases). Germline CDR1 and CDR2: SQVTM and ANQGSEA. The length of the CDR3 is 12 residues. V dropped 5 bases and J dropped 11 bases, with 18 bases sitting between them. This chain's CDR3 is CSVIRGPGEQYF. CDR3 coding DNA: TGCAGCGTTATTAGGGGGCCGGGGGAGCAGTACTTC.

The CDR3 is CASSVDRGEDTQYF. In DNA, the CDR3 is TGTGCCAGCAGCGTAGACAGGGGGGAAGATACGCAGTATTTT. The chain links TRBV9 to TRBJ2-3; 8 bases are shared with TRBD1. V gave up 0 bases and J gave up 5 bases; unmatched junction bases: 2. The CDR3 consists of 14 residues. From germline, CDR1 is SGDLS and CDR2 YYNGEE.

The genes are TRBV12-5 and TRBJ2-5; TRBD2 aligns across 10 bases. CDR1 and CDR2 (germline): LGHNT, FRNRAP. The CDR3 covers 17 residues. The ends lost 3 bases at V and 4 bases at J; junction bases unmatched: 11. The CDR3 protein is CASGFVSGGAWVETQYF. The CDR3 DNA reads TGTGCTAGTGGTTTCGTCAGCGGGGGGGCATGGGTAGAGACCCAGTACTTC.

The J gene is TRBJ1-1, the V gene TRBV9; the D gene is possibly TRBD1 (5 bases). Trimming shortened V by 4 bases and J by 3 bases, and 13 bases separated the two germline ends. Germline V gene data show CDR1 as SGDLS and CDR2 as YYNGEE. This CDR3 contains 14 residues. The CDR3 is CASSPQGSHTEAFF. The DNA for the CDR3 is TGTGCCAGCAGCCCTCAGGGATCTCACACTGAAGCTTTCTTT.

The rearrangement uses TRBV7-9 and TRBJ2-1; 9 bases are a match to TRBD2. Germline trimming cut 5 bases from V and 4 bases from J; bases unmatched to any gene: 12. This CDR3 is built from 17 residues. The V gene's germline CDR1 is SEHNR and CDR2 FQNEAQ (reference sequence). The CDR3 DNA reads as TGTGCCAGCAGCCCCTTCTTTAGCGGGGGCGTTTACAATGAGCAGTTCTTC. It specifies CASSPFFSGGVYNEQFF. The full variable domain, rest sourced from reference TRBV7-9 and TRBJ2-1, is DTGVSQNPRHKITKRGQNVTFRCDPISEHNRLYWYRQTLGQGPEFLTYFQNEAQLEKSRLLSDRFSAERPKGSFSTLEIQRTEQGDSAMYLCASSPFFSGGVYNEQFFGPGTRLTVL.

This clone was picked up a small number of times. V gene TRBV29-1 combines with J gene TRBJ1-2; 10 nucleotides align to TRBD1. Trimming removed 1 base from V and 4 bases from J; junction bases left unmatched: 6. CDR1 and CDR2 from the germline V gene are SQVTM and ANQGSEA. CDR3 length: 15 residues. CDR3 protein: CSVEVGQGGGYGYTF. The CDR3 coding sequence is TGCAGCGTTGAAGTCGGACAGGGGGGCGGCTATGGCTACACCTTC.

The chain links TRBV5-1 to TRBJ2-3; 8 nucleotides agree with TRBD1. J was trimmed by 3 bases and V by 4 bases; bases with no gene match: 4. CDR3 length: 14 residues. Germline assignment: CDR1 SGHRS and CDR2 YFSETQ. CDR3 region: CASSAGGITDTQYF. The CDR3 nucleotides are TGCGCCAGCAGCGCAGGGGGCATAACAGATACGCAGTATTTT.

The gene calls are TRBV7-6 and TRBJ2-1; 9 bases are a match to TRBD2. V shed 6 bases, J shed 3 bases, and the junction held 3 bases outside the gene matches. This CDR3 has 14 residues. Germline-derived CDR1 and CDR2 are SGHVS and FNYEAQ. CDR3 coding DNA: TGTGCCAGCAGTTCGCGGGGGGGCTACAATGAGCAGTTCTTC. Translation gives CASSSRGGYNEQFF.